This entry is about one TCR beta chain. The antigen is not known. At one of its ends the junction is not consistent with the germline gene, which may arise from a read error. The CDR3 length is 13 residues. The germline V gene has CDR1 DFQATT and CDR2 SNEGSKA (reference sequence). This record belongs to a study of T cells in Graves' hyperthyroidism and ophthalmopathy. Study-level findings and limits: Blood also held most thyroid clonotypes expanded beyond 0.001.

Diagnostic assessment was based on clinical symptoms, serum thyroxine and TRAb, thyroid ultrasound and orbital computed tomography. Amplification of TCR beta CDR3 regions was performed using RNA transcripts as template. During a first-round RT-PCR of the TCR CDR3, the HTBI primer set was used. TCRdb re-called the multiplex PCR reads with MiXCR, one entry per CDR3 protein. The sample carries roughly 650,000 distinct CDR3 sequences, roughly 15% recorded once. The sequenced sample was blood. V is TRBV20-1 and J is TRBJ2-2; D is possibly TRBD2 (5 bases). This receptor was taken from a woman in her forties with Graves' ophthalmopathy. CDR3 residues: CSASGHSTGKLFF. The CDR3 region has the DNA TGCAGTGCGTCGGGTCATAGCACCGGGAAGCTGTTTTTT.